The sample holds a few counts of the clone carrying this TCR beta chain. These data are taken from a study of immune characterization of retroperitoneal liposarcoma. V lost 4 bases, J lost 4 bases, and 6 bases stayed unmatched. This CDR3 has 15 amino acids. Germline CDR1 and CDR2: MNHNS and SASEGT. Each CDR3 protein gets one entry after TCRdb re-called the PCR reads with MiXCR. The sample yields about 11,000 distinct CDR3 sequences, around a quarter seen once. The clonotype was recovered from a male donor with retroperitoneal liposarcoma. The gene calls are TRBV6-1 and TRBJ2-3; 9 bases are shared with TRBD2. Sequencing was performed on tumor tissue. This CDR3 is CASSVSGGAADTQYF. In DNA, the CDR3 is TGTGCCAGCAGTGTTAGCGGGGGTGCGGCAGATACGCAGTATTTT.